This T cell receptor beta chain was identified in a study of cytomegalovirus exposure and HLA in healthy donors. Study summary: The early release's HLA-typed donors yielded 65 million to 85 million unique TCRs. Study-wide results and caveats: Some V segments could not be told apart, so they were left out, TRBV6-2 and TRBV6-3 among them. Presence/absence analyses assumed roughly uniform sequencing depth across donors, which may not hold. Most CMV-associated TCR beta chains appeared HLA-restricted in a later analysis.

13 Jbeta primers and 60 Vbeta primers were used for the PCR. Clones were sequenced by immunoSEQ multiplex PCR, and TCRdb holds only the in-frame ones, with some missing. The sample yields about 160,000 clones, 82% seen once. The germline CDR1 and CDR2 sequences are SGHTA and FQGNSA. The CDR3 has 16 residues. The ends were cut back, 2 bases at V and 5 bases at J, with 18 bases in the middle. Comments on this clone: Its specificity is not known.

The clonotype was recovered from a girl aged 5-17 years in good health and CMV-seropositive. Sequencing was done on a sample of PBMCs. V and J are TRBV7-2 and TRBJ2-5; D uncertain. CDR3 sequence reads: CASSLSTILGQETQYF. CDR3 sequence (DNA): TGTGCCAGCAGCTTATCTACTATTCTGGGTCAGGAGACCCAGTACTTC.